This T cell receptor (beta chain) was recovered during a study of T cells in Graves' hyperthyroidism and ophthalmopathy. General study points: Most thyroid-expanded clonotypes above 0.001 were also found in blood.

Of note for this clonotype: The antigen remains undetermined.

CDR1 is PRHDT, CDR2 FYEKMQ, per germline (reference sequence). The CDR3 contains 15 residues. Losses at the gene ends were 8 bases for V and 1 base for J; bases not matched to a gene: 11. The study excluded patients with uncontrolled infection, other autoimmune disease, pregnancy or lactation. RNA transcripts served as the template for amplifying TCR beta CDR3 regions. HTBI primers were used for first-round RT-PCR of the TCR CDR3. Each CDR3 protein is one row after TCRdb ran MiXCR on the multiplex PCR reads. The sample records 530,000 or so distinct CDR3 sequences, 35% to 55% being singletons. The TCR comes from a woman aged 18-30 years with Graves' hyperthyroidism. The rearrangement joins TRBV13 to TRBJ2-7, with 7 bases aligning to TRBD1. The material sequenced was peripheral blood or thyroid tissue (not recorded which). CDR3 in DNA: TGTGCCAGCTCACCGACAGGGTCCAATTCCTACGAGCAGTACTTC. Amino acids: CASSPTGSNSYEQYF.